Below, 17 T cell receptor beta chains from the same sample are listed, as sequenced in a study of identical twins (dated by TCRdb to 2015 to 2016). The method was 5' RACE. Sequencing was performed on an Illumina HiSeq 2000. The public reads were reprocessed in TCRdb via fastp at Q25 and MiXCR, keeping in-frame beta chains. Rows with a matching CDR3 protein are joined into one entry that keeps the most common DNA and genes. For this sample there are about 530,000 distinct CDR3 sequences; 20% to 25% appear just once. Around 0.48% of the sample belongs to the ten largest clones. This sample was also put to use in a study of yellow fever vaccine responses in identical twins.

Sequencing was performed on CD4+ T cells sorted from blood. The receptor source for this set is a woman aged 18-29 years in good health.

The V and J genes are TRBV27 and TRBJ2-1; D is uncertain. Trimming took off 3 bases at V and 8 bases at J, with 14 bases between the two ends. The germline CDR1 and CDR2 sequences are MNHEY and SMNVEV (reference sequence). The CDR3 length is 14 residues. CDR3 coding DNA: TGTGCCAGCAGTTTCACAGAGGCAAGGGATGAGCAGTTCTTC. Amino acids: CASSFTEARDEQFF.

This clonotype showed up just a few times. V is TRBV20-1 and J is TRBJ2-1; tentatively, D is TRBD1 or TRBD2 (5 bases each). Germline assignment: CDR1 DFQATT and CDR2 SNEGSKA (reference sequence). The CDR3 loop spans 14 amino acids. The ends were cut back, 3 bases at V and 0 bases at J, with 9 bases in the middle. The CDR3 sequence: CSASGALSYNEQFF. The CDR3 DNA reads as TGCAGTGCTAGCGGGGCGCTCTCCTACAATGAGCAGTTCTTC.

This chain connects TRBV6-1 to TRBJ1-1; D possibly corresponds to TRBD1 (6 bases). The germline V gene encodes CDR1 MNHNS and CDR2 SASEGT. The CDR3 covers 14 residues. With 6 bases removed from V and 5 bases from J, the gap between germline ends came to 16 bases. CDR3 nucleotides: TGTGCCAGCAGCCCTGGACAGAGGTCAACTGAAGCTTTCTTT. It encodes CASSPGQRSTEAFF.

Comment on this clonotype: The junction differs from germline at one of its ends, possibly a read error. The J gene is TRBJ1-1, the V gene TRBV10-3; D call uncertain. Germline V gives CDR1 ENHRY, CDR2 SYGVKD. The CDR3 is 17 residues long. DNA for the CDR3: TGTGCCATCAGTGATGTCAGGAACCAGGAGAAGAACACTCAAGCTTTCTTT. This gives the protein CAISDVRNQEKNTQAFF.

The CDR3 is CATSEVPSAHTDTQYF. The CDR3, as DNA: TGTGCCACCAGTGAAGTTCCCTCGGCCCACACAGATACGCAGTATTTT. The V gene is TRBV24-1, the J gene TRBJ2-3; no firm D call. Germline CDR1 KGHDR, CDR2 SFDVKD. The CDR3 length is 16 residues. V lost 4 bases, J lost 2 bases, and 15 bases lay in between.

This clonotype was picked up a small number of times. This chain connects TRBV10-3 to TRBJ1-1; D call uncertain. Looked up from germline, CDR1 is ENHRY and CDR2 is SYGVKD. Deletions cut 0 bases from V and 10 bases from J, with 9 bases between. The CDR3 length is 12 residues. The CDR3 reads CAISESADSAFF. The CDR3 DNA reads as TGTGCCATCAGTGAGTCGGCGGATTCAGCTTTCTTT.

This clonotype was seen a few times. The chain combines TRBV10-3 with TRBJ1-2; 10 nucleotides match TRBD1. This CDR3 contains 14 residues. The V gene end was trimmed by 6 bases and the J gene end by 4 bases; junction bases not matched to a gene: 5. Germline V gives CDR1 ENHRY, CDR2 SYGVKD. This CDR3 reads CAISGGQGIYGYTF. CDR3 sequence (DNA): TGTGCCATCAGCGGGGGACAGGGGATCTATGGCTACACCTTC.

A few counts support this clonotype. This chain links TRBV20-1 with TRBJ2-3; no clear D gene. Trimming removed 7 bases at V and 0 bases at J, with 11 bases between. The CDR3 contains 13 residues. In germline, CDR1 is DFQATT, CDR2 SNEGSKA (reference sequence). In DNA, the CDR3 is TGCAGTGGTCCGTTGGACAGCACAGATACGCAGTATTTT. The encoded protein is CSGPLDSTDTQYF.

This clonotype was counted a few times. The chain joins TRBV12-3 or TRBV12-4 to TRBJ1-2; D remains ambiguous. CDR3 length equals 11 residues. Deletions cut 7 bases from V and 9 bases from J, with 12 bases between. CDR3 in DNA: TGTGCCAGCATCGGCGGGGAAAGCTACACCTTC. Translating gives CASIGGESYTF.

This clonotype was seen only a few times. The CDR3 nucleotides are TGCGCCAGCAGCTTGCAGTGGCCCAATGAGCAGTTCTTC. This codes for CASSLQWPNEQFF. The gene calls are TRBV5-1 and TRBJ2-1; D uncertain. The V end was cut by 1 base, the J end by 6 bases, with 8 bases between. From germline, CDR1 is SGHRS and CDR2 YFSETQ. The CDR3 spans 13 residues.

The V gene is TRBV19, the J gene TRBJ2-3; 9 bases are shared with TRBD2. V shed 3 bases and J 2 bases; nucleotides not matched to a gene: 3. The CDR3 runs to 15 residues. The germline V gene has CDR1 LNHDA and CDR2 SQIVND (reference sequence). Here the CDR3 DNA reads TGTGCCAGTAGTATCGGCGGGGGGGCCACAGATACGCAGTATTTT. It codes for CASSIGGGATDTQYF.

The genes are TRBV7-9 and TRBJ2-7; D might be TRBD1 or TRBD2, each matching 5 bases. With 6 bases removed from V and 2 bases from J, the gap between germline ends came to 14 bases. CDR1 is SEHNR and CDR2 is FQNEAQ in the germline V gene (reference sequence). This CDR3 has 14 residues. In DNA form, the CDR3 reads TGTGCCAGCAGAAGCCGGGACGGCACCTACGAGCAGTACTTC. Amino acids: CASRSRDGTYEQYF.

This clonotype was seen more than once but under ten times. The chain couples TRBV5-1 to TRBJ2-3; 10 positions match TRBD2. The germline CDR1 and CDR2 sequences are SGHRS and YFSETQ. This CDR3 has 15 residues. The trim removed 0 bases at V and 4 bases at J, leaving 2 bases unmatched. This chain's CDR3 is CASSLVLAGADTQYF. As DNA, the CDR3 is TGCGCCAGCAGCTTGGTCCTAGCGGGGGCAGATACGCAGTATTTT.

V and J are TRBV12-3 or TRBV12-4 and TRBJ1-4; TRBD1 agrees at 7 bases. CDR3 length equals 15 residues. The ends lost 4 bases at V and 5 bases at J; junction bases unmatched: 7. The CDR3 DNA reads as TGTGCCAGCAGTTACGTTGGACAGGAGAATGAAAAACTGTTTTTT. It yields the protein CASSYVGQENEKLFF.

At least ten counts were recorded for this clonotype. The chain joins TRBV7-9 to TRBJ2-3, with D hard to call. Germline CDR1 and CDR2: SEHNR and FQNEAQ (reference sequence). V dropped 5 bases and J dropped 4 bases, with 10 bases sitting between them. This CDR3 is 13 amino acids long. In DNA form, the CDR3 reads TGTGCCAGCAGCCCAGGAACCGCAGATACGCAGTATTTT. The encoded protein is CASSPGTADTQYF.

The chain has TRBV4-2 and TRBJ1-1; a weak D match, TRBD1 (5 bases). The germline V gene has CDR1 LGHNA and CDR2 YNFKEQ. This CDR3 has 14 residues. The germline V and J ends were trimmed by 4 bases and 0 bases, with 9 bases remaining between them. The CDR3 bases are TGTGCCAGCAGCCGTACGGGGGTGAACACTGAAGCTTTCTTT. Protein product: CASSRTGVNTEAFF.

This sequence joins TRBV5-1 and TRBJ2-1; D unresolved. Between the trimmed V and J ends, which lost 1 base and 13 bases, there was a span of 9 bases. CDR1 and CDR2 (germline): SGHRS, YFSETQ. The CDR3 spans 11 residues. CDR3 loop: CASSLNYGQFF. Here the CDR3 DNA reads TGCGCCAGCAGCTTGAACTACGGACAGTTCTTC.